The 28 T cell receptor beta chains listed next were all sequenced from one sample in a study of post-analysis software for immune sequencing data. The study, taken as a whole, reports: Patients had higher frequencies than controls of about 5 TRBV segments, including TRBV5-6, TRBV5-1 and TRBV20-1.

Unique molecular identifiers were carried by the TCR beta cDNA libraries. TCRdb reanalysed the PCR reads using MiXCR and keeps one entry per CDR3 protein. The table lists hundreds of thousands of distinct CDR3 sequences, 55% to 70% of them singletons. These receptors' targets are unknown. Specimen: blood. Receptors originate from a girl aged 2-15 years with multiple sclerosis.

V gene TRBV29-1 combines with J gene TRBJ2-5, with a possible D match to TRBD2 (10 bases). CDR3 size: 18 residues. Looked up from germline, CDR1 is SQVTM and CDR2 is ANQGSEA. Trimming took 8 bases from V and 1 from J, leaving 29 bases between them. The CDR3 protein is CSSLGQGGSGGSQETQYF. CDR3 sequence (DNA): TGCAGCTCTTTGGGACAGGGAGGTAGCGGGGGGTCCCAAGAGACCCAGTACTTC. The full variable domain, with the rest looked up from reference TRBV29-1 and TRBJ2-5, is SAVISQKPSRDICQRGTSLTIQCQVDSQVTMMFWYRQQPGQSLTLIATANQGSEATYESGFVIDKFPISRPNLTFSTLTVSNMSPEDSSIYLCSSLGQGGSGGSQETQYFGPGTRLLVL.

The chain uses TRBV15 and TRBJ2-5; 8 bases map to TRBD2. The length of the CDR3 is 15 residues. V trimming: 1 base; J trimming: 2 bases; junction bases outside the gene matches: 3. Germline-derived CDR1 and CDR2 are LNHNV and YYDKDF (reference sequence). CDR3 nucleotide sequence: TGTGCCACCAGCAGAGGTAGCGGGGAACAAGAGACCCAGTACTTC. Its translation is CATSRGSGEQETQYF.

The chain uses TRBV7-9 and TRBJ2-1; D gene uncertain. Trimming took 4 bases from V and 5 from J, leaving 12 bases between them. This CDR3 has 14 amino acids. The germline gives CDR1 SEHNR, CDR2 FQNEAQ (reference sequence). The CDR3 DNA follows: TGTGCCAGCAGCTCCTTAGTATATCACAATGAGCAGTTCTTC. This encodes CASSSLVYHNEQFF.

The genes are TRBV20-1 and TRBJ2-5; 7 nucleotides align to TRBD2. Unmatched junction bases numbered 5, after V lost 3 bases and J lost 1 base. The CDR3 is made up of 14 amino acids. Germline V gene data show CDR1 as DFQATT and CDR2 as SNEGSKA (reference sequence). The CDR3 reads CSASSLAVQETQYF. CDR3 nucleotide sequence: TGCAGTGCTAGTTCCCTAGCGGTCCAAGAGACCCAGTACTTC.

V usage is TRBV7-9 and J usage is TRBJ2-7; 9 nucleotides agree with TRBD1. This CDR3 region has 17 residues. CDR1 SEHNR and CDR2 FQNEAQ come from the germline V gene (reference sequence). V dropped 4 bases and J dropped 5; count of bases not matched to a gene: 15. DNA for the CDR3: TGTGCCAGCAGCTCATTCGGCCGGGACAGGGAATTCAACGAGCAGTACTTC. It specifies CASSSFGRDREFNEQYF.

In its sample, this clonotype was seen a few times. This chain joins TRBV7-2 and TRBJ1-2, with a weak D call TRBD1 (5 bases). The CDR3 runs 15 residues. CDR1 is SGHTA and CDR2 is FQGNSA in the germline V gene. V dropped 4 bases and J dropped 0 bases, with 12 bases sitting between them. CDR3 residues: CASSSRRGANYGYTF. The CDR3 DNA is TGTGCCAGCAGCTCCCGACGGGGGGCTAACTATGGCTACACCTTC. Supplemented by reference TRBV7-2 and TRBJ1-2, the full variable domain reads GAGVSQSPSNKVTEKGKDVELRCDPISGHTALYWYRQSLGQGLEFLIYFQGNSAPDKSGLPSDRFSAERTGGSVSTLTIQRTQQEDSAVYLCASSSRRGANYGYTFGSGTRLTVV.

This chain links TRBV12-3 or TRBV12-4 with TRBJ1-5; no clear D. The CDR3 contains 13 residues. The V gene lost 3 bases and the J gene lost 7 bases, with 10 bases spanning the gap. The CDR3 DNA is TGTGCCAGCAGTTTTGAAGGGAAACAGCCCCAGCATTTT. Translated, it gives CASSFEGKQPQHF.

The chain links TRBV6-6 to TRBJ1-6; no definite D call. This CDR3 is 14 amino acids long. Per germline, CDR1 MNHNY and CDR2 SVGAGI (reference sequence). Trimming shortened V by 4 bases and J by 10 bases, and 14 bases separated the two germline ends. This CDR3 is CASSSGIPKSPLHF. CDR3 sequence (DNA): TGTGCCAGCAGTTCCGGGATTCCCAAGTCACCCCTCCACTTT.

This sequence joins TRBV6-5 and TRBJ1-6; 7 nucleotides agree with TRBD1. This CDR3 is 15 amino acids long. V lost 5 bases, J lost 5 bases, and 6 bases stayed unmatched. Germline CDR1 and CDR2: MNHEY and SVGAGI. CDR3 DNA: TGTGCCAGCAGTGGCCGGGACAGACATAATTCACCCCTCCACTTT. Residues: CASSGRDRHNSPLHF.

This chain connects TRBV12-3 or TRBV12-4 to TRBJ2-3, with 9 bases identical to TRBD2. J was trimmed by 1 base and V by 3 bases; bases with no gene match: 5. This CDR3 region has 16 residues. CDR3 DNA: TGTGCCAGCAGTTTGGGGCGGGGGGGCGGCACAGATACGCAGTATTTT. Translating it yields CASSLGRGGGTDTQYF.

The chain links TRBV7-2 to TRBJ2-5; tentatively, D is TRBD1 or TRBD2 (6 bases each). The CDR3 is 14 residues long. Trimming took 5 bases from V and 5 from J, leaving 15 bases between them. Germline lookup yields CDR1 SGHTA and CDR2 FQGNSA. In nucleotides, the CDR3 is TGTGCCAGCAGCGCCGGACGGGGGCGGGAGACCCAGTACTTC. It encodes CASSAGRGRETQYF.

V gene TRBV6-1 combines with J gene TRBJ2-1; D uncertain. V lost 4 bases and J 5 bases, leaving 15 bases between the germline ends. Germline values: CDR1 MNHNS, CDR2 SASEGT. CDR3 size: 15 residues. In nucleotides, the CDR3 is TGTGCCAGCAGTGTCTACTGGTCTGTCGACAATGAGCAGTTCTTC. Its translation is CASSVYWSVDNEQFF.

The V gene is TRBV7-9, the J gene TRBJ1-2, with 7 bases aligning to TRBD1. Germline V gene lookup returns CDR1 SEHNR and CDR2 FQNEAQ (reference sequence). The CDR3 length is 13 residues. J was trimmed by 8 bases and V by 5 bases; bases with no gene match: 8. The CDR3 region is CASSPTGSGGYTF. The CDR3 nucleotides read TGTGCCAGCAGCCCGACAGGGAGTGGGGGCTACACCTTC.

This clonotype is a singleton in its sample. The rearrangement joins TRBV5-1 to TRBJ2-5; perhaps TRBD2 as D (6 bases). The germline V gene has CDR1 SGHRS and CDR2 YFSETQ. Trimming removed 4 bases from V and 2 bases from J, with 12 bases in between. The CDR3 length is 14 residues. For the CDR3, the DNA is TGCGCCAGCAGCGATTTGGGACTTCAAGAGACCCAGTACTTC. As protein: CASSDLGLQETQYF.

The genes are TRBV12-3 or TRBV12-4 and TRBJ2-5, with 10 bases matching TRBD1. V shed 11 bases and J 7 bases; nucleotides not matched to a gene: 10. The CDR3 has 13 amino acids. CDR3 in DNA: TGTGCCGTTTCGGGTGGACAGGGGGGGACCCAGTACTTC. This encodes CAVSGGQGGTQYF.

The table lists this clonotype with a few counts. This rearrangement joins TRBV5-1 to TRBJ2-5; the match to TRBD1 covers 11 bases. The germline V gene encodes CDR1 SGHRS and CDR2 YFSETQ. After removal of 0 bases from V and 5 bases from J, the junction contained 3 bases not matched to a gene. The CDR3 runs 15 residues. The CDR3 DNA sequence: TGCGCCAGCAGCTTGGGAGGACAGGGGGCCGAGACCCAGTACTTC. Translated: CASSLGGQGAETQYF. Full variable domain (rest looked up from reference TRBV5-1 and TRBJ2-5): KAGVTQTPRYLIKTRGQQVTLSCSPISGHRSVSWYQQTPGQGLQFLFEYFSETQRNKGNFPGRFSGRQFSNSRSEMNVSTLELGDSALYLCASSLGGQGAETQYFGPGTRLLVL.

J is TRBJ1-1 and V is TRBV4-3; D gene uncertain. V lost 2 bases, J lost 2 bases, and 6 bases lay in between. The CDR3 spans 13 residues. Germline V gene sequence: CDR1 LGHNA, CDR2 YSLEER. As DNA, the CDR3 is TGCGCCAGCAGCCAAAACCTTAACACTGAAGCTTTCTTT. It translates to CASSQNLNTEAFF.

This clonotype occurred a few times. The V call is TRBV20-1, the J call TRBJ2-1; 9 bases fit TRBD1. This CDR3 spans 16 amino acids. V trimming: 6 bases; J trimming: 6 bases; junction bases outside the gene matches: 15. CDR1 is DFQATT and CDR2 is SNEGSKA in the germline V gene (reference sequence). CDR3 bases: TGCAGTGCCACCGGCCTACAGGGGGCAGGTGGCAATGAGCAGTTCTTC. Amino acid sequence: CSATGLQGAGGNEQFF.

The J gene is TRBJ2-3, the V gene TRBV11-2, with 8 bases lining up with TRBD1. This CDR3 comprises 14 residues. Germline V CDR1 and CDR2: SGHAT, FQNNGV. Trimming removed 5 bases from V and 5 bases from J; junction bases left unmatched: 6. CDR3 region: CASSNGQGGDTQYF. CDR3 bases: TGTGCCAGCAGCAACGGACAGGGCGGAGATACGCAGTATTTT.

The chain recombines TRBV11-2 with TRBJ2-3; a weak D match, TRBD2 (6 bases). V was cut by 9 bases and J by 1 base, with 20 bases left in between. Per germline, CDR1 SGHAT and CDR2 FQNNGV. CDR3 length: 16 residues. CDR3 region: CASSPPWEVGTDTQYF. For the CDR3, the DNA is TGTGCCAGTAGCCCCCCATGGGAGGTTGGCACAGATACGCAGTATTTT.

CDR3 bases: TGTGCCAGCAGCTGGTCCCGGGAGCGGGCCAAGACCCAGTTCTTC. It is translated as CASSWSRERAKTQFF. The chain has TRBV5-6 and TRBJ2-1; possible D gene TRBD2, 6 bases. CDR3 length equals 15 residues. V was trimmed by 3 bases and J by 13 bases, leaving 23 bases between them. From germline, CDR1 is SGHDT and CDR2 YYEEEE.

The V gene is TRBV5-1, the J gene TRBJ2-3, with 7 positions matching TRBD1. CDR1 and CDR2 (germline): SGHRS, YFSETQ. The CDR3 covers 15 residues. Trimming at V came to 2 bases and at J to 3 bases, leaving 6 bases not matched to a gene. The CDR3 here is CASSFRQGRTDTQYF. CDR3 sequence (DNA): TGCGCCAGCAGCTTCCGACAGGGTCGAACAGATACGCAGTATTTT.

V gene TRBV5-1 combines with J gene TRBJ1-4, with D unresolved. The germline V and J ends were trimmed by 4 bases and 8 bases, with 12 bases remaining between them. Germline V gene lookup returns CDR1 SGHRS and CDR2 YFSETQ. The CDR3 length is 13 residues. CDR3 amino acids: CASSSPMGEKLFF. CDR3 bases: TGCGCCAGCAGCAGCCCCATGGGGGAAAAACTGTTTTTT.

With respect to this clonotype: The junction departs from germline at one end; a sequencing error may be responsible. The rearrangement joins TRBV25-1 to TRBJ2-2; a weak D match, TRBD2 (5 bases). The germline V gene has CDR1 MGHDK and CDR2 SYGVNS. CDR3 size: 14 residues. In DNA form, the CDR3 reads TGTGCCAGCATGGGCAGGTTGAACACCGGGGAACTGTTTTTT. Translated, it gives CASMGRLNTGELFF. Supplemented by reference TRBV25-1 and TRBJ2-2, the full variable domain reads EADIYQTPRYLVIGTGKKITLECSQTMGHDKMYWYQQDPGMELHLIHYSYGVNSTEKGDLSSESTVSRIRTEHFPLTLESARPSHTSQYLCASMGRLNTGELFFGEGSRLTVL.

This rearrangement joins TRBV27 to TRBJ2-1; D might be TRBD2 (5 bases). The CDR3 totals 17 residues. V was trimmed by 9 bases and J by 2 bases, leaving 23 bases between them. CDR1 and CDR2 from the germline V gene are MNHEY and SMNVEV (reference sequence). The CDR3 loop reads CASSRLRSPGTYNEQFF. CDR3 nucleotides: TGTGCCAGTTCCAGACTCAGAAGCCCGGGGACCTACAATGAGCAGTTCTTC.

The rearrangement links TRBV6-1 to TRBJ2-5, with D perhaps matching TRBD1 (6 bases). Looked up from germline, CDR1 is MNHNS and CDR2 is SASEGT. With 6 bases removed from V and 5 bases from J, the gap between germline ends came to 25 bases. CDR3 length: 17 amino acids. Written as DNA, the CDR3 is TGTGCCAGCAGAACCGCTCGGCAGGGGAAGTATAGGGAGACCCAGTACTTC. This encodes CASRTARQGKYRETQYF.

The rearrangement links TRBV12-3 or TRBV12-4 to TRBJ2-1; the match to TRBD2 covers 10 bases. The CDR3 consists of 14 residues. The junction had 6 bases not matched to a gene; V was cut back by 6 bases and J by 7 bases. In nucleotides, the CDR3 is TGTGCCAGCAGACCCGGGACTAGCGAAAATGAGCAGTTCTTC. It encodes CASRPGTSENEQFF.

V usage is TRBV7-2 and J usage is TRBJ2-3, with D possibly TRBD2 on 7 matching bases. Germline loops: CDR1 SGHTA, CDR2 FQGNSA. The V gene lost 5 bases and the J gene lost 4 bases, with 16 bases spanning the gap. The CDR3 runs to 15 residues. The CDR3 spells CASSPNAGAADTQYF. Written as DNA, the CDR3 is TGTGCCAGCAGCCCCAACGCGGGGGCAGCAGATACGCAGTATTTT.